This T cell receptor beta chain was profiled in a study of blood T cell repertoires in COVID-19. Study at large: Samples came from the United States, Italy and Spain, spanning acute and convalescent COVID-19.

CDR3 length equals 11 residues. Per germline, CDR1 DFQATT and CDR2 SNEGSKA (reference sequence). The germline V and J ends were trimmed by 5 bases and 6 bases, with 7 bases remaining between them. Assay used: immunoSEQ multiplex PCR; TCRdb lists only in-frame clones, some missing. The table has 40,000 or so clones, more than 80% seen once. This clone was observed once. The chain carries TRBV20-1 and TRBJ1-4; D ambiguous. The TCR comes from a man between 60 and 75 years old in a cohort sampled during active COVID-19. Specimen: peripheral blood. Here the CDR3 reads CSAEGYEKLFF. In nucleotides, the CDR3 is TGCAGTGCTGAGGGTTATGAAAAACTGTTTTTT.